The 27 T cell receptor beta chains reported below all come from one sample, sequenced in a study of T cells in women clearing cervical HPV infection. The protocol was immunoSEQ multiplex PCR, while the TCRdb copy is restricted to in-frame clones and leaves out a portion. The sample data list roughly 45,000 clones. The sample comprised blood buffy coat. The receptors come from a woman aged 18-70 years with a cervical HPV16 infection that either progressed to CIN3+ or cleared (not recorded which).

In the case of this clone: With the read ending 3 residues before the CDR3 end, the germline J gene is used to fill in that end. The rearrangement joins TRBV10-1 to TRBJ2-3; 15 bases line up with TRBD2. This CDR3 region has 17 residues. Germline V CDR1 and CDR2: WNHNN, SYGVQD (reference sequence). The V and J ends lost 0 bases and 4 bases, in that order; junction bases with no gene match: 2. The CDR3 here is CASSESGLAGGPDTQYF. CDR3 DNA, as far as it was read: TGCGCCAGCAGTGAGTCCGGACTAGCGGGGGGGCCAGATACG.

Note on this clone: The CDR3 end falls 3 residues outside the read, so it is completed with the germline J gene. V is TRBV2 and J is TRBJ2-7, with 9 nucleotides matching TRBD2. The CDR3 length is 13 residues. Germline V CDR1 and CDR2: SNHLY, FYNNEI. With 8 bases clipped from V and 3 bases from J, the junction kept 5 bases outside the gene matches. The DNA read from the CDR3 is TGTGCCAGCTCGCCTAGCGGGAACTACGAG. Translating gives CASSPSGNYE. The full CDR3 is CASSPSGNYEQYF.

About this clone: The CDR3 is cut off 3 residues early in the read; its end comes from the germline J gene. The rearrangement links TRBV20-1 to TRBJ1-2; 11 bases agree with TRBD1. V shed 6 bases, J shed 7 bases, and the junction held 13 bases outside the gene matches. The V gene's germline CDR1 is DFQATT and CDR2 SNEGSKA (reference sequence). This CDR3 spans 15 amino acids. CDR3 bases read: TGCAGTGCCTTCTCCGAGGGGACAGGGGGGTTTGGC. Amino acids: CSAFSEGTGGFG. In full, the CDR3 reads CSAFSEGTGGFGYTF.

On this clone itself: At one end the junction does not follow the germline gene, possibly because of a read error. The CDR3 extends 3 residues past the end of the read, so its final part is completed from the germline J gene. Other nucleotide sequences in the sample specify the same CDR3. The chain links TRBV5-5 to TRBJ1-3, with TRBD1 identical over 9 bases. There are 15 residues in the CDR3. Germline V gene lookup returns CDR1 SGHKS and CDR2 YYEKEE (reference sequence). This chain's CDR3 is CASRRTGGDGNTIYF. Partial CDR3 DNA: TGTGCCAGCAGACGTACAGGGGGCGATGGAAACACT.

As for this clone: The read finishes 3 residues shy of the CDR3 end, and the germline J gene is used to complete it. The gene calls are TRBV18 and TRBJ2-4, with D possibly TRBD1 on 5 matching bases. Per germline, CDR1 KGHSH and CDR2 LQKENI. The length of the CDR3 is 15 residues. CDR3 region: CASSPTTEANYGQYF. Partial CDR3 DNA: TGTGCCAGCTCACCAACGACAGAGGCTAACTATGGT.

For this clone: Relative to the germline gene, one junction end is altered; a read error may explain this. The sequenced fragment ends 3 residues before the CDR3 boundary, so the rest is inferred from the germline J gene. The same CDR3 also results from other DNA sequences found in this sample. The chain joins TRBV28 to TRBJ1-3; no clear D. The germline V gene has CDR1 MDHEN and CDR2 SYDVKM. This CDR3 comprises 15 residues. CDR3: CASSLNLLGGNTIYF. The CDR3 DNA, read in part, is TGTGCCAGCAGTTTGAACTTACTAGGCGGAAACACA.

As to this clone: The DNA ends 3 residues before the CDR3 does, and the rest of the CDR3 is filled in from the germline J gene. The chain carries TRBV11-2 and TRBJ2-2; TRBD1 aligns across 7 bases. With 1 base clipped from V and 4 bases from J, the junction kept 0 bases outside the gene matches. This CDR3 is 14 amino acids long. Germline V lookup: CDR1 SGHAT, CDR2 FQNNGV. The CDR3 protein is CASSLAGGTGELFF. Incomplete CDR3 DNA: TGTGCCAGCAGCTTAGCAGGGGGCACCGGGGAG.

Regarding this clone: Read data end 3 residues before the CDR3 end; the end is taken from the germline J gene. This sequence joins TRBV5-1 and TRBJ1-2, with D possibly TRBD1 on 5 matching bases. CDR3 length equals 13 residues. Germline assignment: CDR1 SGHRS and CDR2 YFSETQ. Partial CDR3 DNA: TGCGCCAGCAGCGTTACCGTGACCGGGACT. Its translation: CASSVTVTGT. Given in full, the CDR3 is CASSVTVTGTYTF.

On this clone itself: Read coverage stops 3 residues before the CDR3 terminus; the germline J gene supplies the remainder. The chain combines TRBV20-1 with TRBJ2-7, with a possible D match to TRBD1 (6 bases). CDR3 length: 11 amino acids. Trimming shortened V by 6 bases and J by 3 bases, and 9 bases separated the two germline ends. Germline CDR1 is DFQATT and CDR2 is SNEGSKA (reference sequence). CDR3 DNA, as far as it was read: TGCAGTGCCCGACAGGTCTACGAG. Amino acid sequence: CSARQVYE. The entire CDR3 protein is CSARQVYEQYF.

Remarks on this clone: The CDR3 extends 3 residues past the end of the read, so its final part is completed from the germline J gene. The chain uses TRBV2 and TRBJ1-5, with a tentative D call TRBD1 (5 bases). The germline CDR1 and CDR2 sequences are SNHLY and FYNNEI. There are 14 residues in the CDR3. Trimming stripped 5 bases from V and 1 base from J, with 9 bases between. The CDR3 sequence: CASSPGESNQPQHF. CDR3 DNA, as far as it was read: TGTGCCAGCAGTCCGGGGGAAAGCAATCAGCCC. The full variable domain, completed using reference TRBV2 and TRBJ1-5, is EPEVTQTPSHQVTQMGQEVILRCVPISNHLYFYWYRQILGQKVEFLVSFYNNEISEKSEIFDDQFSVERPDGSNFTLKIRSTKLEDSAMYFCASSPGESNQPQHFGDGTRLSIL.

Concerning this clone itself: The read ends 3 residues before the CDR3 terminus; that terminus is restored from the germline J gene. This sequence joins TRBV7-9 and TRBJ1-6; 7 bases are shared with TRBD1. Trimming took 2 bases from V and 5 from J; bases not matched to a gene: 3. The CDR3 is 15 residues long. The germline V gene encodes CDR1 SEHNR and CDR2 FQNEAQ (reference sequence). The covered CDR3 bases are TGTGCCAGCAGCTTAATGGGGACAGATAATTCACCC. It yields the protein CASSLMGTDNSP. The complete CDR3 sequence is CASSLMGTDNSPLHF.

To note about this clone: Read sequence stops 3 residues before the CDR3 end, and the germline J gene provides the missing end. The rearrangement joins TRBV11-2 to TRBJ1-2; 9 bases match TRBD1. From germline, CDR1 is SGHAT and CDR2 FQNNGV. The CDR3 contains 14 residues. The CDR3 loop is CASSLLGQGSGYTF. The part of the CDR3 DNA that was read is TGTGCCAGCAGCTTATTGGGACAGGGAAGCGGC.

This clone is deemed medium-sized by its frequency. CDR3 region: CASSQGSAKNIQYF. The CDR3 DNA, read in part, is TGTGCCAGCTCACAGGGTTCGGCCAAAAACATT. The chain is built from TRBV18 and TRBJ2-4; D unresolved. The read finishes 3 residues shy of the CDR3 end, and the germline J gene is used to complete it. The CDR3 runs 14 residues. The germline CDR1 and CDR2 sequences are KGHSH and LQKENI. V shed 4 bases and J shed 1 base, with 8 bases lying between them.

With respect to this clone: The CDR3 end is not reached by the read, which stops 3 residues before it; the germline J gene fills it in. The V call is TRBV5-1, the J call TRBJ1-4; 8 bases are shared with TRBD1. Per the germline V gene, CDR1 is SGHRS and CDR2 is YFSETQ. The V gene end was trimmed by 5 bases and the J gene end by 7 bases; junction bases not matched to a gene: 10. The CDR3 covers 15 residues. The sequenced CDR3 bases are TGCGCCAGCAGTGATGCCAGGGGGCTTGGTGAAAAA. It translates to CASSDARGLGEK. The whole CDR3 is CASSDARGLGEKLFF.

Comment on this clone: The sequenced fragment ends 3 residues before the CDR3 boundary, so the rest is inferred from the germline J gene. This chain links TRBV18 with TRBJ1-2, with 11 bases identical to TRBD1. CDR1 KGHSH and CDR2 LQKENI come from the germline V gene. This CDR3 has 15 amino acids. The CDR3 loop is CASSLGTGGSDTYTF. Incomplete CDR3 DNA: TGTGCCAGCTCCCTCGGGACAGGGGGTTCGGATACC.

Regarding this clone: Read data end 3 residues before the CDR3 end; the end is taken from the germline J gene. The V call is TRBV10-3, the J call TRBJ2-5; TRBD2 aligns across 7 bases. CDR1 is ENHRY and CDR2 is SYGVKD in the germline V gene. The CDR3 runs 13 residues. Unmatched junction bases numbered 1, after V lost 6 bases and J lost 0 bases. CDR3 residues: CAISGTNQETQYF. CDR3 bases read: TGTGCCATCAGCGGGACTAACCAAGAGACC.

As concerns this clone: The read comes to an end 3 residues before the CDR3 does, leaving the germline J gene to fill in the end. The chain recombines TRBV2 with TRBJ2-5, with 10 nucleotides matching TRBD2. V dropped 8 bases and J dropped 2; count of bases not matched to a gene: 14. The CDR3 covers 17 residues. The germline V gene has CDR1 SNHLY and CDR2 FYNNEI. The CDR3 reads CASSKGSSGGLQETQYF. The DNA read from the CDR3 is TGTGCCAGCTCAAAGGGATCTAGCGGGGGTTTACAAGAGACC.

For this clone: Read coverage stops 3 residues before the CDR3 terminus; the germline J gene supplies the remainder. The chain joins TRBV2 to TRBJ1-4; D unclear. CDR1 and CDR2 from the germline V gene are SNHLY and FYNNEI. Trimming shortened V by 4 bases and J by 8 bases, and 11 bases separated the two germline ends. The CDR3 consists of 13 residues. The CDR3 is CASSGSLIEKLFF. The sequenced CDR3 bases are TGTGCCAGCAGTGGCAGTCTTATAGAAAAA.

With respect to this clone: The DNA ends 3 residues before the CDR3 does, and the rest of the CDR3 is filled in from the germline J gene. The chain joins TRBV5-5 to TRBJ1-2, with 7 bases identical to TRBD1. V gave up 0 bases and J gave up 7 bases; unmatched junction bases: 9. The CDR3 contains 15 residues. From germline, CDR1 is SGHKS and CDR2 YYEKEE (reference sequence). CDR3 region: CASSLVAETGFGYTF. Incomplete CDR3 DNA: TGTGCCAGCAGCTTGGTAGCCGAGACAGGGTTTGGC.

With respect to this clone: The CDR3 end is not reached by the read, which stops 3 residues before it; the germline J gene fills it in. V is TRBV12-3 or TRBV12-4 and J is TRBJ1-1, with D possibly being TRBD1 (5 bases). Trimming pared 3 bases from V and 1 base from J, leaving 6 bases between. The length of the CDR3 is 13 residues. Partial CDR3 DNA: TGTGCCAGCAGTTTGGGGGGGAACACTGAA. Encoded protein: CASSLGGNTE. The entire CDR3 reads CASSLGGNTEAFF.

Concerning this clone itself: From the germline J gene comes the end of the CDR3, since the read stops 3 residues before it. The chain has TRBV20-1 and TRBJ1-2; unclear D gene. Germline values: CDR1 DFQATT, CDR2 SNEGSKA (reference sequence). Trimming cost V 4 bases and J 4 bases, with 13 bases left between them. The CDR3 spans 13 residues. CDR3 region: CSANRGSGYGYTF. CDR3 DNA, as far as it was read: TGCAGTGCTAATCGGGGATCTGGCTATGGC.

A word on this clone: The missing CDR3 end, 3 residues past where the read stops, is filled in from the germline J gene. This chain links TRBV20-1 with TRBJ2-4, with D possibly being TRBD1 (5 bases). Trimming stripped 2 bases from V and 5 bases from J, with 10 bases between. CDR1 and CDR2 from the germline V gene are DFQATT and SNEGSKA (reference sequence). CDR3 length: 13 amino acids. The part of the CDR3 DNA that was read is TGCAGTGCTAGACTACAGGCACAAAACATT. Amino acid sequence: CSARLQAQNI. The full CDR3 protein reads CSARLQAQNIQYF.

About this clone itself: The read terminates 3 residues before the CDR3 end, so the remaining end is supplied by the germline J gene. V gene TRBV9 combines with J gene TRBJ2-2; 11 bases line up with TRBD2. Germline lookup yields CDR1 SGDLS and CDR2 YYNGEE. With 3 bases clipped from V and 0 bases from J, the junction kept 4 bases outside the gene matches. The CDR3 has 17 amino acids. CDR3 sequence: CASSEASGGPNTGELFF. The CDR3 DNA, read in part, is TGTGCCAGCAGCGAAGCTAGCGGGGGGCCGAACACCGGGGAG.

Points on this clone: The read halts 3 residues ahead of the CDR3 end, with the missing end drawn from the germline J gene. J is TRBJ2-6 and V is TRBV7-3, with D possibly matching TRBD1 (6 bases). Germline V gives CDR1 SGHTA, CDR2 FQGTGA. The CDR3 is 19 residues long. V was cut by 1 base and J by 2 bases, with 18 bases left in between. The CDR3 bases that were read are TGTGCCAGCAGCTTAAGGGGTCCAGGGGCCCCTACTGGGGCCAACGTC. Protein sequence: CASSLRGPGAPTGANV. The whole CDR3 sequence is CASSLRGPGAPTGANVLTF.

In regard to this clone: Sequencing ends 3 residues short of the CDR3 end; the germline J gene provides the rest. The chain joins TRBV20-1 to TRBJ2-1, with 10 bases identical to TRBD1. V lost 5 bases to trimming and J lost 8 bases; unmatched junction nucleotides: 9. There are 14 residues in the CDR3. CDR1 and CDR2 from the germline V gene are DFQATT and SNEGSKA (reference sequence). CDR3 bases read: TGCAGTGCTCCCCAATGGGACAGGGGCTATGAG. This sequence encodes CSAPQWDRGYE. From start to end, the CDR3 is CSAPQWDRGYEQFF.

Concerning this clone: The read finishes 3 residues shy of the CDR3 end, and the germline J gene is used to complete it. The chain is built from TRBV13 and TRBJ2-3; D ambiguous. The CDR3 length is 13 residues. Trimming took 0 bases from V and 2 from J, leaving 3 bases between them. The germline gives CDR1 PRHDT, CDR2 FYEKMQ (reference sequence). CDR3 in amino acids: CASSLGVTDTQYF. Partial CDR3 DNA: TGTGCCAGCAGCTTAGGCGTCACAGATACG.

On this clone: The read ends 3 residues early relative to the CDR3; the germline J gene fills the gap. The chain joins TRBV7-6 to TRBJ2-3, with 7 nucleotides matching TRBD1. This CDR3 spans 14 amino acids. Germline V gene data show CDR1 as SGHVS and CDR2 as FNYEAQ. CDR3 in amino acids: CASSPTGLQETQYF. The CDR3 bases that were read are TGTGCCAGCAGCCCGACAGGGCTACAAGAGACG.